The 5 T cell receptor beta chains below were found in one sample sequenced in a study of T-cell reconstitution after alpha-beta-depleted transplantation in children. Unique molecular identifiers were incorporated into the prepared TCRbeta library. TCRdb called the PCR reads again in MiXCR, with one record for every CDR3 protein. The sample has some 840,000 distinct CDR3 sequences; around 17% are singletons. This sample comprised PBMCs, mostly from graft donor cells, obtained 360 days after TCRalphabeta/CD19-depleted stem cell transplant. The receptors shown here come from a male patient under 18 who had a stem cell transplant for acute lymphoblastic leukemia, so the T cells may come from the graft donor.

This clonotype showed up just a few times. The CDR3 coding sequence is TGTGCCAGCAGCCAAGAACTAGGACAGGATTTCTACAATGAGCAGTTCTTC. It encodes CASSQELGQDFYNEQFF. The chain couples TRBV4-2 to TRBJ2-1; 7 positions match TRBD1. Losses at the gene ends were 0 bases for V and 3 bases for J; bases not matched to a gene: 8. This CDR3 region has 17 residues. CDR1 and CDR2 from the germline V gene are LGHNA and YNFKEQ.

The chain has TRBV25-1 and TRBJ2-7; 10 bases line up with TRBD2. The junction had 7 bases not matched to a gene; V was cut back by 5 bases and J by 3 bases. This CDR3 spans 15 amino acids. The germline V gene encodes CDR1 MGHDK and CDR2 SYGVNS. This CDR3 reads CASSLPSGSFYEQYF. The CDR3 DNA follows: TGTGCCAGCAGTTTGCCTAGCGGGAGTTTCTACGAGCAGTACTTC.

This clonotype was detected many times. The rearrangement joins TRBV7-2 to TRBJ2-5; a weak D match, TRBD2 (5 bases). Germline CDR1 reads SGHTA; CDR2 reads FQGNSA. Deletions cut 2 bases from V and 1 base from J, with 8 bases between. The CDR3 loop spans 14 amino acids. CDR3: CASSLRTSQETQYF. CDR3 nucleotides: TGTGCCAGCAGCTTAAGAACTAGCCAAGAGACCCAGTACTTC.

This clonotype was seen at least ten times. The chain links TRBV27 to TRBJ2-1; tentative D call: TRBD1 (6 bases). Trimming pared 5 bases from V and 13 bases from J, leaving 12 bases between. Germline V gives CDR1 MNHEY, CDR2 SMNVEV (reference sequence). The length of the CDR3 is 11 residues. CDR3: CASSQRGYQFF. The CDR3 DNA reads TGTGCCAGCAGTCAAAGGGGGTACCAGTTCTTC.

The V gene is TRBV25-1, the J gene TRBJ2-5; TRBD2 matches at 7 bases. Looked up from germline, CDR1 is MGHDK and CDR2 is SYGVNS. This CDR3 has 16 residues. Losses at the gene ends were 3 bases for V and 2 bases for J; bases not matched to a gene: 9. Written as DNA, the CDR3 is TGTGCCAGCAGTGAGGGAGGGGCTAGCAAACAAGAGACCCAGTACTTC. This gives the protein CASSEGGASKQETQYF.